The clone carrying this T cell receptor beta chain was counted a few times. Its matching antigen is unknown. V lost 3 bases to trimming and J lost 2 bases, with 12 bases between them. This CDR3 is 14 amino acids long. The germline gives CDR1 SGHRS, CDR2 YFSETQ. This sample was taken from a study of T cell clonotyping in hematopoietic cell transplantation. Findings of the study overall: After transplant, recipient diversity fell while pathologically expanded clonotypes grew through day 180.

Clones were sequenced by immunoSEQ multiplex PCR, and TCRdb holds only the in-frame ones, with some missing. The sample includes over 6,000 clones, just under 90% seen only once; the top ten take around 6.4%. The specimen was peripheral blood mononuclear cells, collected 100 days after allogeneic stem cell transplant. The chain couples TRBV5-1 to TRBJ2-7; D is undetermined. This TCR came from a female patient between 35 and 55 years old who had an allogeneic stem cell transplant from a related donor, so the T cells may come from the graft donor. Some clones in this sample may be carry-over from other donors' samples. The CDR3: CASSSPETTYEQYF. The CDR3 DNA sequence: TGCGCCAGCAGCTCCCCCGAGACAACCTACGAGCAGTACTTC. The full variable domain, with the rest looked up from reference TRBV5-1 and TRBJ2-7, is KAGVTQTPRYLIKTRGQQVTLSCSPISGHRSVSWYQQTPGQGLQFLFEYFSETQRNKGNFPGRFSGRQFSNSRSEMNVSTLELGDSALYLCASSSPETTYEQYFGPGTRLTVT.